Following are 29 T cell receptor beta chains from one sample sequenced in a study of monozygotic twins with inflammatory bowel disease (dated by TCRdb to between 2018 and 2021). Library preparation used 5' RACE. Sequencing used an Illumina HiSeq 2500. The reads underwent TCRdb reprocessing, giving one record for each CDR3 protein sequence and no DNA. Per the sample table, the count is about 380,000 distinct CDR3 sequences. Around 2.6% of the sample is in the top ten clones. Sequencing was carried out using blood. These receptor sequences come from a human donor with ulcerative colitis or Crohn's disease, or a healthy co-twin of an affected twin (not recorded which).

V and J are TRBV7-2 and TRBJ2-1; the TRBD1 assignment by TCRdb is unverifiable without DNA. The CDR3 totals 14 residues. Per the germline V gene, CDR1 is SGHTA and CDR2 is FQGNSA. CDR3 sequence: CASSLAPGRDEQFF. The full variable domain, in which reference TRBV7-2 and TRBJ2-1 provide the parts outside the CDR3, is GAGVSQSPSNKVTEKGKDVELRCDPISGHTALYWYRQSLGQGLEFLIYFQGNSAPDKSGLPSDRFSAERTGGSVSTLTIQRTQQEDSAVYLCASSLAPGRDEQFFGPGTRLTVL.

The CDR3 spells CASSLNAEGGEAFF. The chain is built from TRBV5-1 and TRBJ1-1. The CDR3 totals 14 residues. Germline CDR1 is SGHRS and CDR2 is YFSETQ.

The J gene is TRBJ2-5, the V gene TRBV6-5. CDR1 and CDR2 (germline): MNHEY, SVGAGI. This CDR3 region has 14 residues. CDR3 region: CASSYSTPPETQYF.

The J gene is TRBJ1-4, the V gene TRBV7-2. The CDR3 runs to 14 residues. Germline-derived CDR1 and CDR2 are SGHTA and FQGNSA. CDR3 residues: CASSLDGTNEKLFF.

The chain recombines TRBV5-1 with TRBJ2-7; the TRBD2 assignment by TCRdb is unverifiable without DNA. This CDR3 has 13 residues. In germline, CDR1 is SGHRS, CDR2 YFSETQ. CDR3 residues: CVSRSGGAYEQYF. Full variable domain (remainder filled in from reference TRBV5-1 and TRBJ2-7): KAGVTQTPRYLIKTRGQQVTLSCSPISGHRSVSWYQQTPGQGLQFLFEYFSETQRNKGNFPGRFSGRQFSNSRSEMNVSTLELGDSALYLCVSRSGGAYEQYFGPGTRLTVT.

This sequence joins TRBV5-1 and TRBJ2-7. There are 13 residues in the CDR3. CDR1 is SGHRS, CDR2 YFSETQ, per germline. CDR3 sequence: CASSLIRSDEQYF.

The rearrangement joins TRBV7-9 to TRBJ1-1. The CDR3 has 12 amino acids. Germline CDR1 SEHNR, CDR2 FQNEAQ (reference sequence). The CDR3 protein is CASSLSGREAFF.

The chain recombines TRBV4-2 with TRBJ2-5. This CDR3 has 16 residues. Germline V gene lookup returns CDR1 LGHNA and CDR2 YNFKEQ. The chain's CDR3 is CASSLSRQEYQETQYF.

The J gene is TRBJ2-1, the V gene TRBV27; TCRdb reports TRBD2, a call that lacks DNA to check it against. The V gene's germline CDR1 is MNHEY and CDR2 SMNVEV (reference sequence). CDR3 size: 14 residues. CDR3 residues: CASSFGLAGTEQFF.

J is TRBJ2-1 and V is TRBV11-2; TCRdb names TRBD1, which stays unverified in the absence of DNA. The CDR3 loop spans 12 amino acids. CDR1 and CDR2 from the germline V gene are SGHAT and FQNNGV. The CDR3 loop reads CATMGGAEEQFF.

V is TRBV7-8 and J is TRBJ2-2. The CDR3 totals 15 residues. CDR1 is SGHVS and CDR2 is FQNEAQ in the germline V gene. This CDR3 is CASSLVPRDTGELFF. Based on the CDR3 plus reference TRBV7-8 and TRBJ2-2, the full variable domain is GAGVSQSPRYKVAKRGQDVALRCDPISGHVSLFWYQQALGQGPEFLTYFQNEAQLDKSGLPSDRFFAERPEGSVSTLKIQRTQQEDSAVYLCASSLVPRDTGELFFGEGSRLTVL.

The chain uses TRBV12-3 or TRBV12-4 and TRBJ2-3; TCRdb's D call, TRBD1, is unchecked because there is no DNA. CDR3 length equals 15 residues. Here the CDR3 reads CASSFYDRMGDTQYF.

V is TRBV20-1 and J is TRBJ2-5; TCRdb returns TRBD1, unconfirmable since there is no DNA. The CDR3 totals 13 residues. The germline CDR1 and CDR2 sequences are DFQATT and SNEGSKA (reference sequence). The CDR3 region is CSARGSRGETQYF.

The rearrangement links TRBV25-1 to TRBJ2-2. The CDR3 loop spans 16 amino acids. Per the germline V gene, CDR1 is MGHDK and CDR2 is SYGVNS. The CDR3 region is CASNSTQATNTGELFF.

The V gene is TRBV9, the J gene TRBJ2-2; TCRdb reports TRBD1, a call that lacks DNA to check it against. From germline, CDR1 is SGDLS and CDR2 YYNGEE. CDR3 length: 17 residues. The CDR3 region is CASTLAGGPIRTGELFF.

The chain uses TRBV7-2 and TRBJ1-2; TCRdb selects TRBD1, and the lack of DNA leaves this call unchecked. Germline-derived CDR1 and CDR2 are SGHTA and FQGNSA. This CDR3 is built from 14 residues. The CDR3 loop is CASSKHQGGDGYTF.

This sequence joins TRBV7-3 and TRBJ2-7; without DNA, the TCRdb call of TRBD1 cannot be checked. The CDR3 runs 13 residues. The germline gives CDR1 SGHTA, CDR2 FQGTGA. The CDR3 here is CASSLFRGAIQYF.

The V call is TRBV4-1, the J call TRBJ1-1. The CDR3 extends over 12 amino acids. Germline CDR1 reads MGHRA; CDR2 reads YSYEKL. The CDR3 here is CASSQAGLEAFF.

Here the CDR3 reads CASRPALYGYTF. The chain is built from TRBV18 and TRBJ1-2; with no DNA, the TCRdb D assignment of TRBD1 cannot be verified. CDR3 length equals 12 residues. Germline V lookup: CDR1 KGHSH, CDR2 LQKENI.

CDR3 residues: CASSYGPGGRDYSGNTIYF. The V and J genes are TRBV28 and TRBJ1-3; the D gene TCRdb calls, TRBD1, cannot be checked with no DNA. The CDR3 length is 19 residues. Germline V gene lookup returns CDR1 MDHEN and CDR2 SYDVKM.

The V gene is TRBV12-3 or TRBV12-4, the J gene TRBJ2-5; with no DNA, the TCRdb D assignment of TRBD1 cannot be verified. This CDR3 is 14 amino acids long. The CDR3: CASTQEQGQETQYF.

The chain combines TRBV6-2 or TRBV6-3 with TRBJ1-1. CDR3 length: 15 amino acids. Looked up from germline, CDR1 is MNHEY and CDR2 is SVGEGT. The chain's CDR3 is CATRLSGFGDTEAFF.

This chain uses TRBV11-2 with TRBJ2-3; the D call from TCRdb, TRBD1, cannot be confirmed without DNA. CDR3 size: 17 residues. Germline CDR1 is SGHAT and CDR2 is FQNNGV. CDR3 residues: CASSLEAGGFGTDTQYF. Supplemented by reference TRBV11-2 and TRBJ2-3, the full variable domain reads EAGVAQSPRYKIIEKRQSVAFWCNPISGHATLYWYQQILGQGPKLLIQFQNNGVVDDSQLPKDRFSAERLKGVDSTLKIQPAKLEDSAVYLCASSLEAGGFGTDTQYFGPGTRLTVL.

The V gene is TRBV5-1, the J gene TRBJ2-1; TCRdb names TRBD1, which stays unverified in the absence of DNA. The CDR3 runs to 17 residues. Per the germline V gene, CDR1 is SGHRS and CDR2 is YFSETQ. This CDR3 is CASSFYRDRSSYNEQFF.

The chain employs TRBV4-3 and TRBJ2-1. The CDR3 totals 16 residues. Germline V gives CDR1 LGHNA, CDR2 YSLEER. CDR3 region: CASSQDLLVPNNEQFF.

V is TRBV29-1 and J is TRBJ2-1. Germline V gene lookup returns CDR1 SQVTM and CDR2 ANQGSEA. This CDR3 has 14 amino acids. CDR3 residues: CSVEEHGSYNEQFF.

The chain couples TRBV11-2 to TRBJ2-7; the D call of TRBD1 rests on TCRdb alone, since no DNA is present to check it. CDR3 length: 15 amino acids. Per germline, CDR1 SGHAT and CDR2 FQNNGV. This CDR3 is CASSLYPGTIYEQYF.

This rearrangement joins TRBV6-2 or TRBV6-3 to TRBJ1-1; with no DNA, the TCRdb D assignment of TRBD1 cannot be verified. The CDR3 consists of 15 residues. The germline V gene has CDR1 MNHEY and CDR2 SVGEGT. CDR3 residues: CASTMPGTVNTEAFF.

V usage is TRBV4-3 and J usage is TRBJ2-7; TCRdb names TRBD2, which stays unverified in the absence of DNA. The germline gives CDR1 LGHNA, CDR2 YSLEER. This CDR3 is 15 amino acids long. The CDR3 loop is CASSKREGRDYEQYF.